The entry below describes one TCR beta chain. TCRdb keeps only in-frame clones here, not all; method: immunoSEQ multiplex PCR. The sample carries 150,000 to 200,000 clones, around 90% recorded once. The sample belongs to a study of control samples from healthy donors and cancer patients. The origin of this receptor is a woman under 40 in good health. The source material was blood.

CDR3: CASTPTGPGNTIYF. The CDR3 DNA sequence: TGTGCCAGTACCCCGACAGGGCCAGGAAACACCATATATTTT. The chain employs TRBV19 and TRBJ1-3; 7 positions agree with TRBD1. J lost 4 bases, V lost 7 bases, and 7 bases had no gene match. The CDR3 length is 14 residues. Germline lookup yields CDR1 LNHDA and CDR2 SQIVND (reference sequence).